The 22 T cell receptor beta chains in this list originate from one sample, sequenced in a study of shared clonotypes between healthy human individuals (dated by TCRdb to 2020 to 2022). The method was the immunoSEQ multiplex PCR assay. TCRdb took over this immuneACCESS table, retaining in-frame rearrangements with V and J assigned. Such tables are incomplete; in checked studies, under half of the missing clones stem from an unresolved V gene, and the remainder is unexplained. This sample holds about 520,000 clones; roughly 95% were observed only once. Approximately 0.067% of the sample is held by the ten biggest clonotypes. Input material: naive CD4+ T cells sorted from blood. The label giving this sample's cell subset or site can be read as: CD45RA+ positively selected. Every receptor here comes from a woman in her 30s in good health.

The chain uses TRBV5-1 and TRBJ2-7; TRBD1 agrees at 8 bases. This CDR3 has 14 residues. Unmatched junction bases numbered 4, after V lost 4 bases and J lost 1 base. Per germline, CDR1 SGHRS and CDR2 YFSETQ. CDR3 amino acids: CASSRTGSSYEQYF. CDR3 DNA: TGCGCCAGCAGCCGGACAGGGAGTTCCTACGAGCAGTACTTC.

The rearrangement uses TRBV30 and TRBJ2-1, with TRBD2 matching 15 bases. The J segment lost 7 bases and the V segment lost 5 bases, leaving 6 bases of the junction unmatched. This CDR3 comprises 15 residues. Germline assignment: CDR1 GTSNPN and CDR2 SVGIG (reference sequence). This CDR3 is CAWVGTSGRMNEQFF. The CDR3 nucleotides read TGTGCCTGGGTAGGGACTAGCGGGAGGATGAATGAGCAGTTCTTC.

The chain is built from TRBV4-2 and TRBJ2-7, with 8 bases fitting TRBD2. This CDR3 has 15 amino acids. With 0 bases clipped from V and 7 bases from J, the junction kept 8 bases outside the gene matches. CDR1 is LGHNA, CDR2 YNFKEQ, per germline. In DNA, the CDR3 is TGTGCCAGCAGCCAAGAATCCCTAGCGGGTCTTGAGCAGTACTTC. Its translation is CASSQESLAGLEQYF.

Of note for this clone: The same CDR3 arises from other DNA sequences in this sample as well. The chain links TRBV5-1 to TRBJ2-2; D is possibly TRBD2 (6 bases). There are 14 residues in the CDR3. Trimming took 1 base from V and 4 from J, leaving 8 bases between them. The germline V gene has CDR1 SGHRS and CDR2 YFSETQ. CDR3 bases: TGCGCCAGCAGCTTGACCGGGGGCACCGGGGAGCTGTTTTTT. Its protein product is CASSLTGGTGELFF.

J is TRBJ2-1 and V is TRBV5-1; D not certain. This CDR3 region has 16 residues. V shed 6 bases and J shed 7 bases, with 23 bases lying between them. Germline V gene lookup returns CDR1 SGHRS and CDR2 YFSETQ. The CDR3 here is CASNPAYKMNANEQFF. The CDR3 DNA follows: TGCGCCAGCAACCCCGCCTATAAGATGAACGCGAATGAGCAGTTCTTC.

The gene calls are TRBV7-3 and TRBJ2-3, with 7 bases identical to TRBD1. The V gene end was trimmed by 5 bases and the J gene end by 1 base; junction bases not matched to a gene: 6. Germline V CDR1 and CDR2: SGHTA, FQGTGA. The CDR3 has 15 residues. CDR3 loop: CASSPRGFGTDTQYF. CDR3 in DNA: TGTGCCAGCAGCCCCAGGGGGTTCGGCACAGATACGCAGTATTTT.

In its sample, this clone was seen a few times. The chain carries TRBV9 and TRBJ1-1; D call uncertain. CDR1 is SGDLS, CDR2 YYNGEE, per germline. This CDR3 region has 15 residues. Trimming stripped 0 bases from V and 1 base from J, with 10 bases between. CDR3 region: CASSVDLAENTEAFF. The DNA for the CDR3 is TGTGCCAGCAGCGTAGATTTGGCGGAGAACACTGAAGCTTTCTTT.

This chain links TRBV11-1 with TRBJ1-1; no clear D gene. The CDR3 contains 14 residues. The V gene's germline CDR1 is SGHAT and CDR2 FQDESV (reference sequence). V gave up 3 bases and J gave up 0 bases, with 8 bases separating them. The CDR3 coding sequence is TGTGCCAGCAGCTTTGCTTTCATGAACACTGAAGCTTTCTTT. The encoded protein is CASSFAFMNTEAFF.

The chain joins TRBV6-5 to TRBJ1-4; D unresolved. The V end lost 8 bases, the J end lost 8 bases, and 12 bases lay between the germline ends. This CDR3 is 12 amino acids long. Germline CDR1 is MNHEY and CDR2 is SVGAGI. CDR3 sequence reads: CASGRTGEKLFF. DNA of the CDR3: TGTGCCAGCGGAAGGACGGGAGAAAAACTGTTTTTT.

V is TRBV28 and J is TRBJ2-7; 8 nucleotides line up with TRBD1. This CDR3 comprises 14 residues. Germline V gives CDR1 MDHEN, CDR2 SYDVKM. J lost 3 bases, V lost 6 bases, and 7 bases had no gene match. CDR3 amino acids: CASRNYGQGYEQYF. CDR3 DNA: TGTGCCAGCAGGAATTACGGACAGGGCTACGAGCAGTACTTC.

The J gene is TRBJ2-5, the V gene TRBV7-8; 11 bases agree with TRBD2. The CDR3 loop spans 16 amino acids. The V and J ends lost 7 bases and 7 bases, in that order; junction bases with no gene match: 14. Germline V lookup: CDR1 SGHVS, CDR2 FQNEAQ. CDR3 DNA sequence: TGTGCCAGCATCCCCAGACGACTAGCGGGATCAGTGACCCAGTACTTC. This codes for CASIPRRLAGSVTQYF.

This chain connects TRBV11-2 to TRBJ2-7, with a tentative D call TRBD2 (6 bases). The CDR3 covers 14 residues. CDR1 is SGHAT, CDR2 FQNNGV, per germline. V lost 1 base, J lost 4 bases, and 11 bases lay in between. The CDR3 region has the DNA TGTGCCAGCAGCTTAGTTACTAGCCGGTACGAGCAGTACTTC. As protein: CASSLVTSRYEQYF.

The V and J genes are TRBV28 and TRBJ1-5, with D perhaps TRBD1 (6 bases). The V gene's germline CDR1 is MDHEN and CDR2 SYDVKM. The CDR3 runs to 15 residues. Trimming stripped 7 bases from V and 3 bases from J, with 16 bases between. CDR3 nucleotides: TGTGCCAGCAACCCCGGTGGACAGTTCAATCAGCCCCAGCATTTT. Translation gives CASNPGGQFNQPQHF.

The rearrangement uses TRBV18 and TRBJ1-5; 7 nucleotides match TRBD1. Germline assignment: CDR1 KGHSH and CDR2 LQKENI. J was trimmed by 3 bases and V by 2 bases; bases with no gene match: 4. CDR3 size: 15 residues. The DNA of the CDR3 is TGTGCCAGCTCACCAGCAGGGGGTCACAATCAGCCCCAGCATTTT. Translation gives CASSPAGGHNQPQHF. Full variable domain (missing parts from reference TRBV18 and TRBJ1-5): NAGVMQNPRHLVRRRGQEARLRCSPMKGHSHVYWYRQLPEEGLKFMVYLQKENIIDESGMPKERFSAEFPKEGPSILRIQQVVRGDSAAYFCASSPAGGHNQPQHFGDGTRLSIL.

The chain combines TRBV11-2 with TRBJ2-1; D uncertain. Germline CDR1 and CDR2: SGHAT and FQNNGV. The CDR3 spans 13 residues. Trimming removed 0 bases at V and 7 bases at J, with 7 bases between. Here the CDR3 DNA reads TGTGCCAGCAGCTTAGAACGGCTAAATGAGCAGTTCTTC. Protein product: CASSLERLNEQFF.

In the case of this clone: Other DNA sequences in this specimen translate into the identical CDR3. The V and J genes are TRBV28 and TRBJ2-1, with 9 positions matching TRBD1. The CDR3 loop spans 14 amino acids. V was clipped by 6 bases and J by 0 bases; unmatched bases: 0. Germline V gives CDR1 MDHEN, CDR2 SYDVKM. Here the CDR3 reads CASRTGGSYNEQFF. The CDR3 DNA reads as TGTGCCAGCAGGACAGGGGGCTCCTACAATGAGCAGTTCTTC.

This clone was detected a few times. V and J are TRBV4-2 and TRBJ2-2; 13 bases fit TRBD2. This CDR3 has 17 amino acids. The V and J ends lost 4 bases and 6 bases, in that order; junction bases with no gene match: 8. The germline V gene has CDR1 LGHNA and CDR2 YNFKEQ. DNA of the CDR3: TGTGCCAGCAGCCGGGATCGGACTAGCGGGAGTGCCGGGGAGCTGTTTTTT. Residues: CASSRDRTSGSAGELFF.

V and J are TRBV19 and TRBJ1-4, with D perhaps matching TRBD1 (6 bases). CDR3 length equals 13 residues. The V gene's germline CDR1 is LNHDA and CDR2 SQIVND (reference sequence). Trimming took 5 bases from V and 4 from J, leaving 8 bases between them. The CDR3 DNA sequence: TGTGCCAGTAGTCAACAGGGTAATGAAAAACTGTTTTTT. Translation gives CASSQQGNEKLFF.

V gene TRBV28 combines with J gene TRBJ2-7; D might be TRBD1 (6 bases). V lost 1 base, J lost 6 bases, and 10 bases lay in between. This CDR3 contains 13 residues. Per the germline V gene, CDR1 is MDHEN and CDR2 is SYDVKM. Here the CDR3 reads CASSLSGAREQYF. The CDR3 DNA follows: TGTGCCAGCAGTTTATCAGGGGCTCGCGAGCAGTACTTC.

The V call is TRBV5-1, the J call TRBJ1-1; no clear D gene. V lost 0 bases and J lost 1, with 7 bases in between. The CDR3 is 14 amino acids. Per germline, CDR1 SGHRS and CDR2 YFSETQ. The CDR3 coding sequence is TGCGCCAGCAGCTTGGCAAGCGAGAACACTGAAGCTTTCTTT. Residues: CASSLASENTEAFF.

The CDR3 coding sequence is TGCGCCAGCAGCGAGGACCAGTACAGGGGGCTTGGCAATCAGCCCCAGCATTTT. The encoded protein is CASSEDQYRGLGNQPQHF. J is TRBJ1-5 and V is TRBV23-1, with 9 bases that match TRBD1. TRBV23-1 qualifies as an ORF whose function is uncertain. CDR3 size: 18 residues. The J segment lost 2 bases and the V segment lost 6 bases, leaving 14 bases of the junction unmatched.

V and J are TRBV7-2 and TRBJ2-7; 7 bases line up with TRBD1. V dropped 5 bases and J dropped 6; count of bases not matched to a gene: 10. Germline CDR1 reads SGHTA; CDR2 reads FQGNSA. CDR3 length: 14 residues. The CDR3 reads CASSRDRAVGEQYF. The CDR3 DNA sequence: TGTGCCAGCAGCCGAGACAGGGCGGTGGGCGAGCAGTACTTC.